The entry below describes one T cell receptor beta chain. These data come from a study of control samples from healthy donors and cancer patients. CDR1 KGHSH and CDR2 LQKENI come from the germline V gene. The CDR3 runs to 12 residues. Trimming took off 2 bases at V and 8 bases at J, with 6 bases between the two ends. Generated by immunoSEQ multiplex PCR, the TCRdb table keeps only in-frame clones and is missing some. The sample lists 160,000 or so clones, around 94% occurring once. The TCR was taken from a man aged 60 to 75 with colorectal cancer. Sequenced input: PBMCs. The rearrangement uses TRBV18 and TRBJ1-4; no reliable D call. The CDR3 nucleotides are TGTGCCAGCTCACCAAGTGAGGAAAAACTGTTTTTT. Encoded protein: CASSPSEEKLFF.